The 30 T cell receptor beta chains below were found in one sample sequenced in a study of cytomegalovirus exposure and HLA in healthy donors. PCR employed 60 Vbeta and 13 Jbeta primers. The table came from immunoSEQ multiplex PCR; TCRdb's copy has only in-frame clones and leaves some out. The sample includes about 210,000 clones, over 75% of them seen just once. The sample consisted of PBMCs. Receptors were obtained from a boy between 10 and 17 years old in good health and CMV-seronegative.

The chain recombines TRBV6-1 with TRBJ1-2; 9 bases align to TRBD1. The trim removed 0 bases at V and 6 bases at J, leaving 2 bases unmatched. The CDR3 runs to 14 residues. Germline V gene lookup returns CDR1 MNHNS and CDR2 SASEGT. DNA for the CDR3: TGTGCCAGCAGTGAAGCGGGACAGGGAGATGGCTACACCTTC. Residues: CASSEAGQGDGYTF.

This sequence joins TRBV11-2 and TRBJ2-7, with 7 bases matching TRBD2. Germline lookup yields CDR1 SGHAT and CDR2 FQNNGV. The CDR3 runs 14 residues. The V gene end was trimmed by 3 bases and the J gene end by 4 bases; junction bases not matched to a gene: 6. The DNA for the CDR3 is TGTGCCAGCAGCTTCGGTCTAGCGGAATACGAGCAGTACTTC. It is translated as CASSFGLAEYEQYF.

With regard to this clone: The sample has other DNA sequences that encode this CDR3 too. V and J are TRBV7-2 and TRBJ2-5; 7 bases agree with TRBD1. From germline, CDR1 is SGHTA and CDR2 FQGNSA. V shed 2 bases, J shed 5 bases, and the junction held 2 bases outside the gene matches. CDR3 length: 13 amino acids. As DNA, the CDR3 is TGTGCCAGCAGCTTACGAGGGGGCGAGACCCAGTACTTC. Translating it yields CASSLRGGETQYF.

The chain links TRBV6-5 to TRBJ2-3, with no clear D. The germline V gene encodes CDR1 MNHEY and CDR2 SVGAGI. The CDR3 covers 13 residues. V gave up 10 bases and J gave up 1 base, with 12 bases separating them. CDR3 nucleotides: TGTGCCACCCGGTTCTCGGGCACAGATACGCAGTATTTT. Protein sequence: CATRFSGTDTQYF.

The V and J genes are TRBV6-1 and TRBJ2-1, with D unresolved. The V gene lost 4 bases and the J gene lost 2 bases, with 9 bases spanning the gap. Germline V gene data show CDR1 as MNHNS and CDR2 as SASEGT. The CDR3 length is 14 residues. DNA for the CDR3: TGTGCCAGCAGTGTTAACCGGGCCTACAATGAGCAGTTCTTC. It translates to CASSVNRAYNEQFF.

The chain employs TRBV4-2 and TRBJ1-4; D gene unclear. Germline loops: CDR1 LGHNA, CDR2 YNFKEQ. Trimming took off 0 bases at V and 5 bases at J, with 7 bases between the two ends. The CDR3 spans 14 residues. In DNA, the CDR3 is TGTGCCAGCAGCCAAGATCTCTTGAATGAAAAACTGTTTTTT. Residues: CASSQDLLNEKLFF.

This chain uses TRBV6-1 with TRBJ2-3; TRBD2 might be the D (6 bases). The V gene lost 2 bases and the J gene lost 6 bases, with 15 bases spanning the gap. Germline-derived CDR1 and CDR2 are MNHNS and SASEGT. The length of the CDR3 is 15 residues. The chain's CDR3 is CASSERAGTGDTQYF. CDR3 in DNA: TGTGCCAGCAGTGAAAGGGCGGGGACGGGTGATACGCAGTATTTT.

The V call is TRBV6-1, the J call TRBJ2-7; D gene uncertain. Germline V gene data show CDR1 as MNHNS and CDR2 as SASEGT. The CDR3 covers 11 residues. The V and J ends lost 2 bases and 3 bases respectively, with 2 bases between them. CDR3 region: CASSEYYEQYF. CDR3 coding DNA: TGTGCCAGCAGTGAATACTACGAGCAGTACTTC.

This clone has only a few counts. CDR3 nucleotide sequence: TGTGCCAGCAGTCCGAGGGACTTACGGGACGAGCAGTACTTC. Protein: CASSPRDLRDEQYF. The gene calls are TRBV27 and TRBJ2-7, with a weak D call TRBD2 (6 bases). V lost 5 bases and J 5 bases, leaving 16 bases between the germline ends. Germline CDR1 reads MNHEY; CDR2 reads SMNVEV (reference sequence). The CDR3 has 14 amino acids.

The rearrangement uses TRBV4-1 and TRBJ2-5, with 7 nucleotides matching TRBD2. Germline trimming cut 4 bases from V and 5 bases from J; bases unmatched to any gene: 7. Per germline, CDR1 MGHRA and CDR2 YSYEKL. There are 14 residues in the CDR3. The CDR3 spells CASSPGLVRETQYF. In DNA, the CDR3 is TGCGCCAGCAGCCCCGGACTAGTTAGGGAGACCCAGTACTTC.

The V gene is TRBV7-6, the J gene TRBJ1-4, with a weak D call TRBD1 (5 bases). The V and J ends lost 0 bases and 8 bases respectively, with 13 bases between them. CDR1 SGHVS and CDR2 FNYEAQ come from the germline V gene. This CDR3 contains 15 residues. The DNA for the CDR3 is TGTGCCAGCAGCTTAGCGCGGGGGGGAAGAGAAAAACTGTTTTTT. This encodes CASSLARGGREKLFF.

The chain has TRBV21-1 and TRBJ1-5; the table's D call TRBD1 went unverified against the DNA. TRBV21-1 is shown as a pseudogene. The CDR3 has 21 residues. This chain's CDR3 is CASSKVKRTGGASDSNQPQHF. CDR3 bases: TGTGCCAGCAGCAAAGTTAAACGGACAGGGGGCGCCTCCGATAGCAATCAGCCCCAGCATTTT.

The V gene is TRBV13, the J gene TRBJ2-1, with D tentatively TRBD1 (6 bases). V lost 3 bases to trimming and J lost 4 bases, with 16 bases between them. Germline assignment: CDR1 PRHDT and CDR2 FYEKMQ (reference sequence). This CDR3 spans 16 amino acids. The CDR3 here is CASSLLDRKPYNEQFF. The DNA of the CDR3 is TGTGCCAGCAGCTTGCTAGACAGGAAACCGTACAATGAGCAGTTCTTC.

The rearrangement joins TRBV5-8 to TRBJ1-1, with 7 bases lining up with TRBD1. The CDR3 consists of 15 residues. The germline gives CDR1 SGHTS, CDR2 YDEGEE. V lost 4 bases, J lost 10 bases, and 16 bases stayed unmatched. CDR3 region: CASSASPFRDRLAFF. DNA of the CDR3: TGTGCCAGCAGCGCGAGCCCATTCCGGGACAGATTAGCTTTCTTT.

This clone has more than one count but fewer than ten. The CDR3 coding sequence is TGCAGCGCTGGGACACAGGATTCACCCCTCCACTTT. It specifies CSAGTQDSPLHF. V gene TRBV29-1 combines with J gene TRBJ1-6; maybe TRBD1 (6 bases). Per the germline V gene, CDR1 is SQVTM and CDR2 is ANQGSEA. The CDR3 is 12 amino acids. Trimming pared 7 bases from V and 8 bases from J, leaving 12 bases between.

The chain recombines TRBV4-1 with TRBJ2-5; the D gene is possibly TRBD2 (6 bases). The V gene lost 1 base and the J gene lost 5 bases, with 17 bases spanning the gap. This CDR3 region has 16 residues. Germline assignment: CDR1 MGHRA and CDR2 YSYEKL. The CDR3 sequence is CASSQGWDLLRETQYF. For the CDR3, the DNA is TGCGCCAGCAGCCAAGGCTGGGACTTACTAAGGGAGACCCAGTACTTC.

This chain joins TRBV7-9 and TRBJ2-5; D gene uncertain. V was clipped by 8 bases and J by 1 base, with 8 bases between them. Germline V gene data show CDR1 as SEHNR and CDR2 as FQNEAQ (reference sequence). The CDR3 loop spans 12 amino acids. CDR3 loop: CASRSPQETQYF. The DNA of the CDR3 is TGTGCCAGCCGTAGCCCCCAAGAGACCCAGTACTTC.

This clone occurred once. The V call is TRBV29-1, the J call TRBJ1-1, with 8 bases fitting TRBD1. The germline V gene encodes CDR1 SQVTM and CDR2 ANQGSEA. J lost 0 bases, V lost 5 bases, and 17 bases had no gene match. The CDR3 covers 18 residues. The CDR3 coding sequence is TGCAGCGTTACGACCTTCCAGGGGGCGCTTGGCATGAACACTGAAGCTTTCTTT. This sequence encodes CSVTTFQGALGMNTEAFF. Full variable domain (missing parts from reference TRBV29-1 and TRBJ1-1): SAVISQKPSRDICQRGTSLTIQCQVDSQVTMMFWYRQQPGQSLTLIATANQGSEATYESGFVIDKFPISRPNLTFSTLTVSNMSPEDSSIYLCSVTTFQGALGMNTEAFFGQGTRLTVV.

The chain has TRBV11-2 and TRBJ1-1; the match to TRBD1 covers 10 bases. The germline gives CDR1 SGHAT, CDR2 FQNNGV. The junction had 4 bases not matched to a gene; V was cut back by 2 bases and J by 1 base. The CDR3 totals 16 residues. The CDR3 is CASSLWDRGSNTEAFF. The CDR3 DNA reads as TGTGCCAGCAGCTTATGGGACAGGGGCTCGAACACTGAAGCTTTCTTT.

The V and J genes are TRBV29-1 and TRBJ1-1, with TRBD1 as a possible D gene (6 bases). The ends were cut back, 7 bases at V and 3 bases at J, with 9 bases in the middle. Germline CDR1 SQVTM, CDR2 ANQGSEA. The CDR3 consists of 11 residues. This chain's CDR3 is CSGQGYTEAFF. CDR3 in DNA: TGCAGCGGTCAGGGGTACACTGAAGCTTTCTTT.

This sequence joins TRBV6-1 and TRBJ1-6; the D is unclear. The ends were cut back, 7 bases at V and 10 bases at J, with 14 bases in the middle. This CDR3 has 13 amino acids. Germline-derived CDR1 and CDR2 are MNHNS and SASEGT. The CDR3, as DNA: TGTGCCAGCACAGCCGAGGTTGGGTCACCCCTCCACTTT. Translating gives CASTAEVGSPLHF.

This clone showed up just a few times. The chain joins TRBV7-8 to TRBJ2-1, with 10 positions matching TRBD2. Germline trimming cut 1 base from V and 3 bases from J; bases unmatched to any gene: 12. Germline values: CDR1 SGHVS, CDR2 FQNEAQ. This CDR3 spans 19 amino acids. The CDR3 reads CASSLGASGGVGYYNEQFF. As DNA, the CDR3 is TGTGCCAGCAGCTTAGGCGCTAGCGGGGGCGTTGGATACTACAATGAGCAGTTCTTC.

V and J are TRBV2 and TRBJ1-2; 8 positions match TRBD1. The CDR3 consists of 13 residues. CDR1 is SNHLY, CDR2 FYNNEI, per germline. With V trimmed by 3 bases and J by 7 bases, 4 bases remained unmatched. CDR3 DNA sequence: TGTGCCAGCAGTGATAACAGGGGGAGTGGCTACACCTTC. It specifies CASSDNRGSGYTF.

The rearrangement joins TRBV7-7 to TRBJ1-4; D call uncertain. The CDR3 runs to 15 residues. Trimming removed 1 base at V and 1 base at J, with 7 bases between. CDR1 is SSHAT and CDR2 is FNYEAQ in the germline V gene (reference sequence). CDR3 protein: CASSLGAGTNEKLFF. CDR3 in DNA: TGTGCCAGCAGCTTAGGGGCGGGAACTAATGAAAAACTGTTTTTT.

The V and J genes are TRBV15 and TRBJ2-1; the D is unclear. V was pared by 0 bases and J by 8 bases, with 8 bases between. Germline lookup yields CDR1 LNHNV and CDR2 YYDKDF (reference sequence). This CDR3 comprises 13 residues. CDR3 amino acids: CATSRDGLYEQFF. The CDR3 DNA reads TGTGCCACCAGCAGAGATGGGCTATATGAGCAGTTCTTC.

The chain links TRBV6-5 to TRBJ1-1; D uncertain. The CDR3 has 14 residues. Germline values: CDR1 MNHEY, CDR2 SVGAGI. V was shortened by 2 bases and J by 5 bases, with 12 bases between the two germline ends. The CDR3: CASSYGGPGTEAFF. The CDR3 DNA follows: TGTGCCAGCAGTTACGGTGGGCCGGGGACTGAAGCTTTCTTT.

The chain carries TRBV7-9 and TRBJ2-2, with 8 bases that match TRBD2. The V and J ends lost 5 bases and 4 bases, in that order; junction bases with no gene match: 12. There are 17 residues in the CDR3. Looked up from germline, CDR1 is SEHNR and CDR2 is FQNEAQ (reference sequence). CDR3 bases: TGTGCCAGCAGCGACCACCGGCGGGGGGATTTCACCGGGGAGCTGTTTTTT. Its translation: CASSDHRRGDFTGELFF.

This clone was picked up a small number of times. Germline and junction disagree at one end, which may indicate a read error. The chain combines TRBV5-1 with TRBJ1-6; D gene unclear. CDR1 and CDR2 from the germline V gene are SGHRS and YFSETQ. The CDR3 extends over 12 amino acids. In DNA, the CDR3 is TGCGCCAGCAGCTCCAATAATTCACCCCTCCACTTT. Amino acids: CASSSNNSPLHF. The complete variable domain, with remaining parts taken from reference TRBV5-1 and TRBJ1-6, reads KAGVTQTPRYLIKTRGQQVTLSCSPISGHRSVSWYQQTPGQGLQFLFEYFSETQRNKGNFPGRFSGRQFSNSRSEMNVSTLELGDSALYLCASSSNNSPLHFGNGTRLTVT.

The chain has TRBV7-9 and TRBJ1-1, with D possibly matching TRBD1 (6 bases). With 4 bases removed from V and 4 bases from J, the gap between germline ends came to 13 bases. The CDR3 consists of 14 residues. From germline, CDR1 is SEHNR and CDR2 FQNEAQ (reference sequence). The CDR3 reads CASSSTWGPTEAFF. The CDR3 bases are TGTGCCAGCAGCTCCACGTGGGGGCCCACTGAAGCTTTCTTT.

CDR3 in DNA: TGTGCCAGCAGTGAAGCCGGACAGGGGAGCGGCTACACCTTC. Its protein is CASSEAGQGSGYTF. This sequence joins TRBV2 and TRBJ1-2; 9 nucleotides line up with TRBD1. V gave up 0 bases and J gave up 8 bases; unmatched junction bases: 4. The CDR3 covers 14 residues. In germline, CDR1 is SNHLY, CDR2 FYNNEI. Filled out from reference TRBV2 and TRBJ1-2, the complete variable domain reads EPEVTQTPSHQVTQMGQEVILRCVPISNHLYFYWYRQILGQKVEFLVSFYNNEISEKSEIFDDQFSVERPDGSNFTLKIRSTKLEDSAMYFCASSEAGQGSGYTFGSGTRLTVV.